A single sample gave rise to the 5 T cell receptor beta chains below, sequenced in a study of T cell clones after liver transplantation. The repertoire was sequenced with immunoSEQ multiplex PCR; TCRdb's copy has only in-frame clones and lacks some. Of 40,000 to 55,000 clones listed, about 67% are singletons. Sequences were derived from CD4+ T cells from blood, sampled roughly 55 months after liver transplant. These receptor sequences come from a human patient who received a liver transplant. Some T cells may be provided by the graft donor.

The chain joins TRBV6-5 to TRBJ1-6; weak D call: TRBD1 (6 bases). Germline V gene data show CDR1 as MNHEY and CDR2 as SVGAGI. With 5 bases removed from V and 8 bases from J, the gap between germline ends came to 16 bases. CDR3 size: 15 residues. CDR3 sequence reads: CASSPRGRGHSPLHF. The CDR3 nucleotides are TGTGCCAGCAGTCCCCGTGGCAGGGGACATTCACCCCTCCACTTT.

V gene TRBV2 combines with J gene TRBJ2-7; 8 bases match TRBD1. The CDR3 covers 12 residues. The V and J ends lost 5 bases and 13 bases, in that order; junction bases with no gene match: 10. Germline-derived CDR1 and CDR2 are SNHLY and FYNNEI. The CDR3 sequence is CASSLPQGAGYF. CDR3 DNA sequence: TGTGCCAGCAGTTTACCCCAGGGGGCTGGATACTTC.

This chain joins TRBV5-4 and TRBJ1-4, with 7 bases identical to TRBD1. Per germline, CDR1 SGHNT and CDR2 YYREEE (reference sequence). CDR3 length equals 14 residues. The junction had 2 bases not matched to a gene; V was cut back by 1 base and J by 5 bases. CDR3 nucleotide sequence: TGTGCCAGCAGCTTGAACAGGGGCAATGAAAAACTGTTTTTT. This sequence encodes CASSLNRGNEKLFF.

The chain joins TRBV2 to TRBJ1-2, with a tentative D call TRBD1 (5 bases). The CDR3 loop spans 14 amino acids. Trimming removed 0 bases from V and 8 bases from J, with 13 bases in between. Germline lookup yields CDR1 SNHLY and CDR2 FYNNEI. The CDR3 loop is CASSEAGPGLGYTF. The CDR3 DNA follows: TGTGCCAGCAGTGAAGCAGGGCCAGGGTTGGGCTACACCTTC.

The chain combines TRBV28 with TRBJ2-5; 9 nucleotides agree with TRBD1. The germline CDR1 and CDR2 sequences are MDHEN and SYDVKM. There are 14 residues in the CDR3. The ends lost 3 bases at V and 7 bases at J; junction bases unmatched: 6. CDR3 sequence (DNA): TGTGCCAGCAGTTTGTGGGACAGGGCGGCGACCCAGTACTTC. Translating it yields CASSLWDRAATQYF. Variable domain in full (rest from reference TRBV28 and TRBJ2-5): DVKVTQSSRYLVKRTGEKVFLECVQDMDHENMFWYRQDPGLGLRLIYFSYDVKMKEKGDIPEGYSVSREKKERFSLILESASTNQTSMYLCASSLWDRAATQYFGPGTRLLVL.